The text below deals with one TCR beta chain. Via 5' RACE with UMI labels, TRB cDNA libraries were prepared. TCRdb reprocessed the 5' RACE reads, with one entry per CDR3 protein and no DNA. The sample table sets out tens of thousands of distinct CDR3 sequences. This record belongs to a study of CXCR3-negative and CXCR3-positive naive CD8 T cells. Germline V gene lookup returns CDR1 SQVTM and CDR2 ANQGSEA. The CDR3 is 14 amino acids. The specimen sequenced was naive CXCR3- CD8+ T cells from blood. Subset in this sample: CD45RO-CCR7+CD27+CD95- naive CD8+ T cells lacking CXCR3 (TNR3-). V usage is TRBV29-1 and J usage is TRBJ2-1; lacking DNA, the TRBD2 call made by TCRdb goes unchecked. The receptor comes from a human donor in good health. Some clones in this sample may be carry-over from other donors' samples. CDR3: CSVVMREGRNEQFF.